This T cell receptor (beta chain) came from a study of blood T cell repertoires in COVID-19. Across the whole study: T cells, B-cell-depleted T cells, or PBMCs provided the cDNA or gDNA that served as material.

Before being deemed recovered, Cohort 3 donors had two negative PCRs, clearance, or symptom resolution. Original analysis: Reference gene primers were amplified, and this amplification served to estimate nucleated cell counts. TCRdb's table, derived via immunoSEQ multiplex PCR, lists solely in-frame clones and lacks some. The D gene and trimming were derived from the DNA, and the V and J assignments and clone size from that table. Among some 200,000 clones listed, approximately 82% were seen once. Sequenced sample: PBMCs or T cells enriched from blood (not recorded which). This receptor was obtained from a woman aged 50 to 65 who had recovered from COVID-19.

The CDR3 protein is CASSLVTDSNQPQHF. DNA for the CDR3: TGTGCCAGCAGTTTAGTGACAGATAGCAATCAGCCCCAGCATTTT. The J gene is TRBJ1-5, the V gene TRBV6-4, with a tentative D call TRBD1 (5 bases). Germline V gives CDR1 MRHNA, CDR2 SNTAGT. V lost 5 bases, J lost 0 bases, and 11 bases lay in between. The CDR3 is made up of 15 amino acids.